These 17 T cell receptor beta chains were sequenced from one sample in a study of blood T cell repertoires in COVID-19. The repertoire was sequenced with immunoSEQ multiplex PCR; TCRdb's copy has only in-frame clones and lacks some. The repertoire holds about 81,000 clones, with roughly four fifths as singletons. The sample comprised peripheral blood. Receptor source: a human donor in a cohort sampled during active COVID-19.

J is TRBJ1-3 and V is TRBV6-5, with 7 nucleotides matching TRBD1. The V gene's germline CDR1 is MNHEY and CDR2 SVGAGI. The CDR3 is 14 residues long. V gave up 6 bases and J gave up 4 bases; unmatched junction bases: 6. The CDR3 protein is CASRTGDGGNTIYF. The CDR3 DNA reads TGTGCCAGCAGAACAGGGGATGGCGGAAACACCATATATTTT.

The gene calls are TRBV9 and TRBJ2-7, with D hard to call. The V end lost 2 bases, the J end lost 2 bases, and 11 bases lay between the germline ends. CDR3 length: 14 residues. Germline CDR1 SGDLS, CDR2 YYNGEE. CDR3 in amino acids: CASSVGSVTYEQYF. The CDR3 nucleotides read TGTGCCAGCAGCGTCGGTTCGGTTACCTACGAGCAGTACTTC.

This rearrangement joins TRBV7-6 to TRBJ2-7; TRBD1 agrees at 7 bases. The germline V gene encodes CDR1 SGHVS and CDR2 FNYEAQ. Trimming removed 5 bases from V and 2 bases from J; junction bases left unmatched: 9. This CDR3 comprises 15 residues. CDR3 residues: CASSEADRQTYEQYF. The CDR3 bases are TGTGCCAGCAGCGAGGCGGACAGGCAGACCTACGAGCAGTACTTC.

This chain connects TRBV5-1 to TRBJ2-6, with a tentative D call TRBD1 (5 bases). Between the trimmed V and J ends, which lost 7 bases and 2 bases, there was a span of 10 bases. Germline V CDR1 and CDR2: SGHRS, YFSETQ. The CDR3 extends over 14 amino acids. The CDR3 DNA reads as TGCGCCAGCGCCCTACAGGCTGGGGCCAACGTCCTGACTTTC. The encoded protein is CASALQAGANVLTF. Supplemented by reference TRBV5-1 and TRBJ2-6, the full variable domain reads KAGVTQTPRYLIKTRGQQVTLSCSPISGHRSVSWYQQTPGQGLQFLFEYFSETQRNKGNFPGRFSGRQFSNSRSEMNVSTLELGDSALYLCASALQAGANVLTFGAGSRLTVL.

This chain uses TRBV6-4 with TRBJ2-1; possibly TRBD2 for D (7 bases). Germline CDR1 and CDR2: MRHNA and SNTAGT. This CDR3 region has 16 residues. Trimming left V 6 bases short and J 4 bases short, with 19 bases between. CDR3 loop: CASRPFWRGLYNEQFF. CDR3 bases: TGTGCCAGCAGACCCTTTTGGCGGGGGCTTTACAATGAGCAGTTCTTC.

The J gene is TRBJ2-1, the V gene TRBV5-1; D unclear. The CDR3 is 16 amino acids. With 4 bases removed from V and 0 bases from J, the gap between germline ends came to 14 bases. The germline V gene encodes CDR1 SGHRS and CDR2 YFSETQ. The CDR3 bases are TGCGCCAGCAGCAGCACAGTTCCAAGCTCCTACAATGAGCAGTTCTTC. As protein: CASSSTVPSSYNEQFF.

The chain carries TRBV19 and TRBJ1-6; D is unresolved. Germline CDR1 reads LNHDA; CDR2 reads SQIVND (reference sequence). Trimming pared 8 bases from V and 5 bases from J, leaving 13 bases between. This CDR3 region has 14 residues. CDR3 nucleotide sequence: TGTGCCAGTCGCGCCGCGGCTAATAATTCACCCCTCCACTTT. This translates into CASRAAANNSPLHF.

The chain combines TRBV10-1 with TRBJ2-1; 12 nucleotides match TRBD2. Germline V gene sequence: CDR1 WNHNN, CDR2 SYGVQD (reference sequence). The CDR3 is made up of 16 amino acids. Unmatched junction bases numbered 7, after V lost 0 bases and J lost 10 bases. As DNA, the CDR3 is TGCGCCAGCAGTGAGTCGACTAGCGGGGGAGATATAGAGCAGTTCTTC. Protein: CASSESTSGGDIEQFF.

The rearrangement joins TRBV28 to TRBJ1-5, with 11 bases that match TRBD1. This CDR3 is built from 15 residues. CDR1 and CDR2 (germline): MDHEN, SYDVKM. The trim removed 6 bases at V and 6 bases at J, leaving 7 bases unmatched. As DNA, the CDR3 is TGTGCCAGCAGCGCGGACAGGGGGCTTCGTCAGCCCCAGCATTTT. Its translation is CASSADRGLRQPQHF.

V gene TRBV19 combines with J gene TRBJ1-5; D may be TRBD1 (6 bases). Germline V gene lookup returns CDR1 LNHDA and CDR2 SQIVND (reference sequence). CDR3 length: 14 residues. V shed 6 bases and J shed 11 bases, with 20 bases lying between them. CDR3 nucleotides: TGTGCCAGTAGGTTCGGGACATCCCTATCGGCCCAGCATTTT. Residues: CASRFGTSLSAQHF.

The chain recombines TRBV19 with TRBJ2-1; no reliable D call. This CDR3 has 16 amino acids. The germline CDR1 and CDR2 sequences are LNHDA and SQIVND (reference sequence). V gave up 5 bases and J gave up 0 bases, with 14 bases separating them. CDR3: CASSGYRDTSYNEQFF. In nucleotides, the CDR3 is TGTGCCAGTAGTGGGTACCGAGACACCTCCTACAATGAGCAGTTCTTC.

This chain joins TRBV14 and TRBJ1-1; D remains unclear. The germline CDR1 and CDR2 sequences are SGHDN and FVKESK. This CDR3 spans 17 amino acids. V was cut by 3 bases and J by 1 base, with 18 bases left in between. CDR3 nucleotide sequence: TGTGCCAGCAGCCATGTGGACCTCCGGGGAAGGAACACTGAAGCTTTCTTT. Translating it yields CASSHVDLRGRNTEAFF.

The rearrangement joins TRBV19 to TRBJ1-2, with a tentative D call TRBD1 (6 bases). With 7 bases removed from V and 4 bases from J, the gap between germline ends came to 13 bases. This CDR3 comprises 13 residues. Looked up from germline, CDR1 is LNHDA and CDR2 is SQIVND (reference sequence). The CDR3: CASKNDRSYGYTF. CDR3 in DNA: TGTGCCAGTAAAAATGACAGGAGCTATGGCTACACCTTC.

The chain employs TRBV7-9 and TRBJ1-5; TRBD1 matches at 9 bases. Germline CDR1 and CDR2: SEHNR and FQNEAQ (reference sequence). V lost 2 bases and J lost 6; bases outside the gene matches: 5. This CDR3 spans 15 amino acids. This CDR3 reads CASSLTGGSGQPQHF. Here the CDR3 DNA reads TGTGCCAGCAGCTTAACAGGGGGCAGCGGTCAGCCCCAGCATTTT.

CDR3 sequence reads: CASSLQTSYEQFF. The CDR3 coding sequence is TGTGCCAGCAGCTTACAGACAAGCTATGAGCAGTTCTTC. This chain uses TRBV11-3 with TRBJ2-1; D gene ambiguous. The germline V gene has CDR1 SGHNT and CDR2 YENEEA. V was pared by 2 bases and J by 8 bases, with 10 bases between. The CDR3 has 13 amino acids.

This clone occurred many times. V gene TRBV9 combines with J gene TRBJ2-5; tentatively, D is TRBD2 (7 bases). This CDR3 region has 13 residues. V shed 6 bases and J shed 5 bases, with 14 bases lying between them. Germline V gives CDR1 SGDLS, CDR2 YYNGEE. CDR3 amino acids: CASNNGGGETQYF. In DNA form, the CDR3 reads TGTGCCAGCAATAATGGCGGGGGCGAGACCCAGTACTTC.

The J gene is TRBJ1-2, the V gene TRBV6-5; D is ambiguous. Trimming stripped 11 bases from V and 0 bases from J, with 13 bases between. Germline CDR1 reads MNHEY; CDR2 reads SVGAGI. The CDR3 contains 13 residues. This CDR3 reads CAVGRAPNYGYTF. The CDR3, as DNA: TGTGCCGTAGGGAGGGCTCCTAACTATGGCTACACCTTC.